A selection of T cell receptor beta chains follows, all from one sample in a study of cytomegalovirus exposure and HLA in healthy donors. Data came from immunoSEQ multiplex PCR; TCRdb stores just in-frame clones and leaves some out. Among roughly 130,000 clones listed, roughly 80% were seen once. Sequencing input: PBMCs. Receptor source: a man in his forties in good health and CMV-seronegative. Each CDR3 is given with its conserved first and last residue. The order of the fields is V gene, clone size, J gene, CDR3 length, CDR3 protein. Where a row states a size, it is once, few, many or the class of an expanded clone; other rows omit it.

TRBV7-2	.	TRBJ1-2	14	CASSLDHTGGSYTF
TRBV10-3	few	TRBJ2-1	16	CAIRGLAGASYNEQFF
TRBV29-1	.	TRBJ2-5	12	CSAATGVETQYF
TRBV5-4	.	TRBJ1-2	15	CASSLKGVSNYGYTF
TRBV19	.	TRBJ2-5	14	CATRRDRGQETQYF
TRBV30	.	TRBJ1-6	14	CAWTRQAPYSPLHF
TRBV12-5	.	TRBJ2-7	18	CASGLPPSRASKAYEQYF
TRBV28	once	TRBJ1-6	16	CASSPRVGTYNSPLHF
TRBV28	once	TRBJ2-5	13	CASSLGRVETQYF
TRBV5-1	.	TRBJ2-3	16	CASRTSGNLGTDTQYF
TRBV4-1	.	TRBJ2-7	17	CASSQRAQTGDTYEQYF
TRBV5-6	once	TRBJ1-3	14	CASSSDRTGNTIYF
TRBV7-8	.	TRBJ2-7	8	CASSSGCF
TRBV6-6	once	TRBJ2-7	14	CASSWEESSYEQYF
TRBV5-4	.	TRBJ2-1	14	CASSLVRGYNEQFF
TRBV10-3	.	TRBJ1-1	15	CAISPSDRENTEAFF
TRBV2	.	TRBJ2-1	16	CASSVQGASSYNEQFF
TRBV19	.	TRBJ1-2	14	CASSRDYPYYGYTF
TRBV2	.	TRBJ2-7	15	CASTVGGSVSYEQYF
TRBV5-4	.	TRBJ2-6	15	CASSLDGSGANVLTF
TRBV9	once	TRBJ2-1	16	CASSVWGGVTYNEQFF
TRBV27	.	TRBJ2-7	15	CASSLSAGGNYEQYF
TRBV5-1	.	TRBJ2-1	14	CASSLTGQPNEQFF
TRBV27	.	TRBJ2-2	14	CASSLIQGSGELFF
TRBV11-3	.	TRBJ2-1	16	CASSPKAGTGGNEQFF
TRBV10-3	.	TRBJ2-3	17	CAISERPSGTSTDTQYF
TRBV25-1	few	TRBJ2-5	15	CASSEGLRGQETQYF
TRBV7-8	.	TRBJ2-7	14	CASSLAGLNYEQYF
TRBV2	.	TRBJ1-2	12	CASSEGSYGYTF
TRBV7-3	.	TRBJ2-1	19	CASSLGLAGSVSSYNEQFF
TRBV30	.	TRBJ1-2	16	CAWSVYPTGLGYGYTF
TRBV5-8	.	TRBJ1-1	14	CASNTGGPNTEAFF
TRBV6-6	.	TRBJ1-5	13	CASSQQGLQPQHF
TRBV6-5	.	TRBJ2-2	13	CASTPRRTGELFF
TRBV6-5	.	TRBJ1-1	14	CASREGLLNTEAFF
TRBV6-5	.	TRBJ2-7	15	CASSYSKGAPYEQYF
TRBV5-1	.	TRBJ2-6	15	CASSLDGSGANVLTF
TRBV28	.	TRBJ1-3	15	CASSFHGSSGNTIYF
TRBV5-1	.	TRBJ2-1	14	CASSVSSGRNEQFF
TRBV19	.	TRBJ1-5	16	CASSMYGGQSNQPQHF
TRBV19	.	TRBJ1-5	17	CASSTQQGVYSNQPQHF
TRBV7-9	.	TRBJ2-1	15	CASSFPAGGYNEQFF
TRBV29-1	.	TRBJ1-1	14	CSVGETGSDTEAFF
TRBV30	.	TRBJ2-1	16	CAWSPSPGLINNEQFF
TRBV5-4	.	TRBJ2-1	13	CASSQSSGHEQFF
TRBV5-1	few	TRBJ1-2	15	CASSLAAGGSYGYTF
TRBV1	.	TRBJ2-1	14	CTSSQERVGNEQFF
TRBV18	.	TRBJ1-2	13	CASSQPGLNGYTF
TRBV7-9	.	TRBJ2-7	14	CASRSAGGGNEQYF
TRBV11-3	.	TRBJ2-1	14	CASSSRDRGDEQFF
TRBV9	.	TRBJ2-5	15	CASSGQGARQETQYF
TRBV10-3	.	TRBJ2-1	20	CAISAGTSGGAISSYNEQFF
TRBV27	.	TRBJ1-6	15	CASSILQGNNSPLHF
TRBV7-8	.	TRBJ2-7	11	CASSLKGEQYF
TRBV19	.	TRBJ1-4	13	CATQDRGKEKLFF
TRBV18	.	TRBJ1-5	15	CASSPQAGFNQPQHF
TRBV5-1	.	TRBJ2-7	15	CASSFSPGQGREQYF
TRBV5-6	.	TRBJ2-5	16	CASSLASGPRGETQYF
TRBV7-2	.	TRBJ1-5	14	CASSLAKNNQPQHF